The source of this T cell receptor (beta chain) is a study of CD8 T cells in ankylosing spondylitis. TCRdb itself ran the 5' RACE reads through MiXCR, one entry per CDR3 protein. The sample holds about 36,000 distinct CDR3 sequences, around 6% seen once. This clonotype has ten or more counts. This sequence was found in a male donor with ankylosing spondylitis or in good health (not recorded which). Sequences were obtained from blood, either unsorted or a sorted T cell fraction (not recorded which).

The CDR3 sequence is CASSGPGPSSGANVLTF. CDR3 in DNA: TGTGCCAGCAGTGGCCCCGGACCGAGCTCTGGGGCCAACGTCCTGACTTTC. The chain recombines TRBV2 with TRBJ2-6, with D unclear. Germline CDR1 SNHLY, CDR2 FYNNEI. V shed 4 bases and J shed 0 bases, with 13 bases lying between them. There are 17 residues in the CDR3.